This is a list of T cell receptor beta chains from one sample in a study of monozygotic twins with inflammatory bowel disease. TCRdb derives one entry per CDR3 protein from the 5' RACE reads, leaving out DNA. With 350,000 to 550,000 distinct CDR3 sequences in the sample, the ten largest clones hold about 2.4%. Sample: blood. These receptors originate from a human donor with ulcerative colitis or Crohn's disease, or a healthy co-twin of an affected twin (not recorded which). Each CDR3 is given with its conserved first and last residue.

>TRBJ2-1|TRBV7-8
CASSNGVGTEQFF
>TRBJ2-3|TRBV10-3
CAIRAGGRGEDTQYF
>TRBJ2-5|TRBV20-1
CSASDPSNKETQYF
>TRBJ2-1|TRBV11-2
CASSLVGLAGDEQFF
>TRBJ2-3|TRBV29-1
CSVEEGSGKGYTQYF
>TRBJ1-2|TRBV2
CASSEQTAYGYTF
>TRBJ1-1|TRBV4-2
CASSQDEPLNTEAFF
>TRBJ2-1|TRBV29-1
CSVEEESGRSPYNEQFF
>TRBJ1-1|TRBV7-3
CASKLTASVTEAFF
>TRBJ2-7|TRBV4-2
CASSQENPASGSSYEQYF
>TRBJ1-6|TRBV5-1
CASSLEEGSPLHF
>TRBJ2-1|TRBV6-4
CASSDGLAAYNEQFF
>TRBJ1-1|TRBV2
CAGGRYTEAFF
>TRBJ2-7|TRBV9
CASSVGGGTYEQYF
>TRBJ1-1|TRBV20-1
CSARQGRDGSEAFF
>TRBJ1-5|TRBV19
CASSSSTGAQHF
>TRBJ1-1|TRBV4-3
CASSQTGKGTEAFF
>TRBJ2-1|TRBV7-9
CASSLALPGLPYF
>TRBJ2-1|TRBV6-5
CASSSGGYSSYNEQFF
>TRBJ1-1|TRBV24-1
CATSRDRRLNTEAFF